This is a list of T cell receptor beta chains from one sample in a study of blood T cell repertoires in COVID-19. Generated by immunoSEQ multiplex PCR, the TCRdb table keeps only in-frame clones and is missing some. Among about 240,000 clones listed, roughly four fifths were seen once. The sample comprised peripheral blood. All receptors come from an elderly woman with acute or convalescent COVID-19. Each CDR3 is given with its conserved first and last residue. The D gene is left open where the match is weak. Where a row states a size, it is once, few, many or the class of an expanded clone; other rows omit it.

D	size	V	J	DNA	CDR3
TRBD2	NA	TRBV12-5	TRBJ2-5	TGTGCTAGTGGTTTAACTAGCGGGGCTCTAGAGACCCAGTACTTC	CASGLTSGALETQYF
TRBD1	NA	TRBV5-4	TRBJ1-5	TGTGCCAGCAGCTTGGTTAGACAGGGTCTGAATCAGCCCCAGCATTTT	CASSLVRQGLNQPQHF
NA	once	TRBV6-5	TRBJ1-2	TGTGCCAGCAGCCGCGGCCCAGCCTATGGCTACACCTTC	CASSRGPAYGYTF
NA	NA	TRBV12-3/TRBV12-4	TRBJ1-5	TGTGCCAGCAGTATCACATCCCGCGGGCCCCAGCATTTT	CASSITSRGPQHF
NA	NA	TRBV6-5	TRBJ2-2	TGTGCCAGCAGTTACCTCCGGGGTTTTGACCCCGGGGAGCTGTTTTTT	CASSYLRGFDPGELFF
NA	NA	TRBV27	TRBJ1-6	TGTGCCAGCAGCCGGGGTTCTTATAATTCACCCCTCCACTTT	CASSRGSYNSPLHF
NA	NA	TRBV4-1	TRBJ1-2	TGCGCCAGCAGCCAAATACAGGGATTTCATAACTATGGCTACACCTTC	CASSQIQGFHNYGYTF
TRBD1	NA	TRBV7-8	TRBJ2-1	TGTGCCAGCAGCCCCGATCGGACAGGGGATAATGAGCAGTTCTTC	CASSPDRTGDNEQFF
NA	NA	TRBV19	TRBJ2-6	TGTGCCAGTAGTATTTGGGGGGCTGGGGCCAACGTCCTGACTTTC	CASSIWGAGANVLTF
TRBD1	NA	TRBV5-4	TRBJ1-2	TGTGCCAGCAGCCGGGACAGACACTATGGCTACACCTTC	CASSRDRHYGYTF
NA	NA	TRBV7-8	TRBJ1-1	TGTGCCAGCAGCTTAAGGCAGGGAAACACTGAAGCTTTCTTT	CASSLRQGNTEAFF
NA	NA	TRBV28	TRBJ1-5	TGTGCCAGCAGTTTTACTCCCCCTAATCAGCCCCAGCATTTT	CASSFTPPNQPQHF
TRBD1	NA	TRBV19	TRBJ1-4	TGTGCCAGTAGTCGGGACAGGGGAACTAATGAAAAACTGTTTTTT	CASSRDRGTNEKLFF
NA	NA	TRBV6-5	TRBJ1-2	TGTGCCAGCAGTACCCTGACAGGTCTTGGCTATGGCTACACCTTC	CASSTLTGLGYGYTF
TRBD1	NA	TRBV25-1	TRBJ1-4	TGTGCCAGCAGTGCGTACAGGGGAGCGACTAATGAAAAACTGTTTTTT	CASSAYRGATNEKLFF
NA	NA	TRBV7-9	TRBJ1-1	TGTGCCAGCAGCTTGCAGATGAACACTGAAGCTTTCTTT	CASSLQMNTEAFF
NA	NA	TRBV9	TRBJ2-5	TGTGCCAGCAGCTTAAGTCGGGGGTTGGAGACCCAGTACTTC	CASSLSRGLETQYF
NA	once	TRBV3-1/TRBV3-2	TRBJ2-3	TGTGCCAGCAGCCAAGATCGGGGACATACTACAGATACGCAGTATTTT	CASSQDRGHTTDTQYF
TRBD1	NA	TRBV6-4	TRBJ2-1	TGTGCCACAAGGACCCACCGGGACAGGCTCAATGAGCAGTTCTTC	CATRTHRDRLNEQFF
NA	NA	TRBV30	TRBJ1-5	TGTGCCTGGAGTCTGGCGGGGAAGGGTCAGCCCCAGCATTTT	CAWSLAGKGQPQHF
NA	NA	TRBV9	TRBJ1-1	TGTGCCAGCAGCGTAGCGGCGGGGTTGAACACTGAAGCTTTCTTT	CASSVAAGLNTEAFF
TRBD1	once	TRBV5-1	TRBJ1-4	TGCGCCAGCAGCCCCGGGACAGGGTTAGGTAATGAAAAACTGTTTTTT	CASSPGTGLGNEKLFF
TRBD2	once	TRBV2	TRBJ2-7	TGTGCCAGCAGTGAAGCGCTTCCCGGGGGAGGGGAGCAGTACTTC	CASSEALPGGGEQYF
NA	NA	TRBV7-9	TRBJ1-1	TGTGCCAGCAGCGCCGGACAGATAAACACTGAAGCTTTCTTT	CASSAGQINTEAFF
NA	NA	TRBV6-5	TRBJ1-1	TGTGCCACATTAAACCTACAGGAGAACACTGAAGCTTTCTTT	CATLNLQENTEAFF
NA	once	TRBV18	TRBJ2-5	TGTGCCAGCTCACCAGAGGGGGGGCAGGAGACCCAGTACTTC	CASSPEGGQETQYF
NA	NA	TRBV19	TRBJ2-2	TGTGCCAGTAGCCTAGACAGGTCGAACGGGGAGCTGTTTTTT	CASSLDRSNGELFF
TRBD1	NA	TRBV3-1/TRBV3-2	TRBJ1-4	TGTGCCAGCAGCTCGACCCGGAAGACAGGGGTTGAAAAACTGTTTTTT	CASSSTRKTGVEKLFF
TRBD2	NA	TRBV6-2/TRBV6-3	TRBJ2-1	TGTGCCAGCAGCCCTCCCGGGGGGTCCTACAATGAGCAGTTCTTC	CASSPPGGSYNEQFF
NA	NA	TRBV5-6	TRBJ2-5	TGTGCCAGCAGCCCGGACAGTGGGGGGGAAAACCAAGAGACCCAGTACTTC	CASSPDSGGENQETQYF
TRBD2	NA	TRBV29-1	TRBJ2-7	TGCAGCGTCACCCCGGGAGGGGGGCGTCACGAGCAGTACTTC	CSVTPGGGRHEQYF
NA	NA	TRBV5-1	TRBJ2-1	TGCGCCAGCAGCCCCCGGACAGATAATGAGCAGTTCTTC	CASSPRTDNEQFF
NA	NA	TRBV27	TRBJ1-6	TGTGCCAGCAGTCCCGGGCAGGGGCGTAATTCACCCCTCCACTTT	CASSPGQGRNSPLHF
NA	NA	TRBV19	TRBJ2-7	TGTGCCAGTAGTTCGACAGGTCGTAGGTACGAGCAGTACTTC	CASSSTGRRYEQYF
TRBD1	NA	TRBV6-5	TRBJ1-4	TGTGCCAGCACCACAGGGGGTGAAAAACTGTTTTTT	CASTTGGEKLFF
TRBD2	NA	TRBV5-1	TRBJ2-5	TGCGCCAGCAGCTTAGGAAGCGGGGGGATACAAGAGACCCAGTACTTC	CASSLGSGGIQETQYF
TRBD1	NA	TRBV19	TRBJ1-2	TGTGCCAGTAACCCTAACCCTTCGGACAGGAACTATGGCTACACCTTC	CASNPNPSDRNYGYTF
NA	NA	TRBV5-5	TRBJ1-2	TGTGCCAGCAGCTTGGCCCAGGGGATGTCCTATGGCTACACCTTC	CASSLAQGMSYGYTF
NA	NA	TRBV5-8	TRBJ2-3	TGTGCCAGCAGCGCCCTAGTGCGGGTCACAGATACGCAGTATTTT	CASSALVRVTDTQYF
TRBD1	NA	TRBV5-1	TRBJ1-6	TGCGCCACCCGGGACAGGGGTGGATCACCCCTCCACTTT	CATRDRGGSPLHF
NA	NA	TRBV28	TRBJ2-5	TGTGCCAGCAGTAAAGGGGGTGGTCGAGAGACCCAGTACTTC	CASSKGGGRETQYF
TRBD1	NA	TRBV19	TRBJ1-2	TGTGCCAGTACCCCATGGGGGACAGGGCAAGACTACACCTTC	CASTPWGTGQDYTF
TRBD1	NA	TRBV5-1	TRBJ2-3	TGCGCCAGCAGCTTGGGGGACAGGCCACGCACAGATACGCAGTATTTT	CASSLGDRPRTDTQYF
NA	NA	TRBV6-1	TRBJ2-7	TGTGCCAGCAGTGAAACACCCTACGAGCAGTACTTC	CASSETPYEQYF
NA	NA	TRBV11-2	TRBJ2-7	TGTGCCAGCAGCTTACAGGGATTCAGGTCCGAGCAGTACTTC	CASSLQGFRSEQYF
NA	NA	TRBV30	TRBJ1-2	TGTGCCTGGAGCCCGGACACTAACTATGGCTACACCTTC	CAWSPDTNYGYTF
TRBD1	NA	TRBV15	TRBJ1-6	TGTGCCACCAGCAGAGATGGGGGACAGGGGGCCAATTCACCCCTCCACTTT	CATSRDGGQGANSPLHF
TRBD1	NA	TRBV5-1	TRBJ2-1	TGCGCCAGCAGCTTCCCACCGGGACAGGGATCCTACAATGAGCAGTTCTTC	CASSFPPGQGSYNEQFF
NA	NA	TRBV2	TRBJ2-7	TGTGCCAGCGAGGATTCCAGGGGAGGGCACGAGCAGTACTTC	CASEDSRGGHEQYF
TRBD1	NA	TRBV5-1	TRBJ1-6	TGCGCCAGCAGCTTAGTCCCGGGACAGGGGACCACCTATAATTCACCCCTCCACTTT	CASSLVPGQGTTYNSPLHF
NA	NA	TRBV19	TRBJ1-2	TGTGCCTCACAGGACACCCCAGCCTCGCACTATGGCTACACCTTC	CASQDTPASHYGYTF
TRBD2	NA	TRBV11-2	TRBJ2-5	TGTGCCAGCAGCCTCTGGGGAGGGGCGGGGCAAGAGACCCAGTACTTC	CASSLWGGAGQETQYF
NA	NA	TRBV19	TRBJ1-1	TGTGCCAGTAGCGGCCGGGGGGCGGGCACTGAAGCTTTCTTT	CASSGRGAGTEAFF